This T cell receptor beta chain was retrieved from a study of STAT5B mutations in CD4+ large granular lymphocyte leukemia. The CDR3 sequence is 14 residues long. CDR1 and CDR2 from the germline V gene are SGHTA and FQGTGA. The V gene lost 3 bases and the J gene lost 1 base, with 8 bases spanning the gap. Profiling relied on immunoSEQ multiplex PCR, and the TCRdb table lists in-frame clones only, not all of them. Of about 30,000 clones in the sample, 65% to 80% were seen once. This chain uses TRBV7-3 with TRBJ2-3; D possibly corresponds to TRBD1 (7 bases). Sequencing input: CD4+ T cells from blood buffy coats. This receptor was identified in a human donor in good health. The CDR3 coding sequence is TGTGCCAGCAGCTTCAGGGGGGGCACAGATACGCAGTATTTT. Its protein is CASSFRGGTDTQYF.